What follows describes a single T cell receptor beta chain. Sequenced by immunoSEQ multiplex PCR; TCRdb stores in-frame clones only, minus some. The profile shows around 100,000 clones, approximately 90% of them singletons. This specimen comes from a study of OX40 agonist ivuxolimab in advanced cancers. Study background: From 23 to 79 years was the age range, with a mean of roughly 64 years, and roughly 80% were male. It was permissible to have had prior anti-PD-1, anti-PD-L1 or anti-CTLA-4 therapy, and around 41% had some. The study reported partial responses in three patients: one hepatocellular carcinoma, two cutaneous melanoma.

The CDR3 has 13 amino acids. V lost 6 bases to trimming and J lost 8 bases, with 16 bases between them. The V gene's germline CDR1 is MNHEY and CDR2 SVGAGI. The chain uses TRBV6-5 and TRBJ1-2, with D hard to call. The sequence came from an adult with an advanced solid tumor such as melanoma, head and neck, liver or kidney cancer. Sequencing was performed on CD4+ or CD8+ T cells sorted from blood, taken in a trial of the OX40 agonist ivuxolimab. Here the CDR3 reads CASRRRLDLGYTF. CDR3 nucleotide sequence: TGTGCCAGCAGACGTCGACTTGATCTGGGCTACACCTTC.